The 13 T cell receptor beta chains reported below all come from one sample, sequenced in a study of shared clonotypes between healthy human individuals. TCRdb's copy holds only in-frame clones and misses some; the assay was immunoSEQ multiplex PCR. Of 950,000 to 1,300,000 clones listed, about 76% were seen once; the top ten hold around 1.5%. The source material was memory CD4+ T cells sorted from blood. Subset: CD45RA-negative fraction. These receptors originate from a young man in good health.

This clone came up a few times. The rearrangement links TRBV14 to TRBJ2-7, with 8 bases aligning to TRBD1. V was pared by 5 bases and J by 2 bases, with 5 bases of the junction left unmatched. Germline values: CDR1 SGHDN, CDR2 FVKESK. This CDR3 comprises 14 residues. CDR3 region: CASSGWDRTYEQYF. DNA for the CDR3: TGTGCCAGCAGCGGCTGGGACAGGACCTACGAGCAGTACTTC.

This clone was picked up many times. The V gene is TRBV6-1, the J gene TRBJ1-5; TRBD1 agrees at 10 bases. The J segment lost 12 bases and the V segment lost 3 bases, leaving 5 bases of the junction unmatched. Germline CDR1 and CDR2: MNHNS and SASEGT. The CDR3 covers 13 residues. In DNA form, the CDR3 reads TGTGCCAGCAGTGACACCTGGGACAGGGGCCAGCATTTT. Amino acids: CASSDTWDRGQHF.

The genes are TRBV4-3 and TRBJ2-3, with 8 positions matching TRBD2. The V gene's germline CDR1 is LGHNA and CDR2 YSLEER. CDR3 size: 18 residues. J gave up 2 bases and V 0 bases, and 10 bases lay outside the gene matches. DNA for the CDR3: TGCGCCAGCAGCCAAGAGGTTCTGGTAGCGGGATCCACAGATACGCAGTATTTT. It translates to CASSQEVLVAGSTDTQYF.

This clone was recorded a few times. The CDR3 region has the DNA TGTGCCAGCAGCTTGTACGGTTACGGAGGCTATGGCTACACCTTC. Translated, it gives CASSLYGYGGYGYTF. The V gene is TRBV5-8, the J gene TRBJ1-2; no clear D gene. There are 15 residues in the CDR3. CDR1 and CDR2 from the germline V gene are SGHTS and YDEGEE. V was shortened by 1 base and J by 4 bases, with 14 bases between the two germline ends.

V usage is TRBV4-2 and J usage is TRBJ2-2; D ambiguous. The CDR3 spans 15 residues. V was clipped by 4 bases and J by 2 bases, with 11 bases between them. Per germline, CDR1 LGHNA and CDR2 YNFKEQ. CDR3 region: CASSPFTANTGELFF. The DNA for the CDR3 is TGTGCCAGCAGCCCCTTCACTGCTAACACCGGGGAGCTGTTTTTT.

In regard to this clone: The sample carries other DNA sequences with the same CDR3. V and J are TRBV9 and TRBJ2-3; D is ambiguous. CDR3 size: 12 residues. Per the germline V gene, CDR1 is SGDLS and CDR2 is YYNGEE. Trimming pared 0 bases from V and 3 bases from J, leaving 2 bases between. CDR3 sequence: CASSVATDTQYF. As DNA, the CDR3 is TGTGCCAGCAGCGTAGCGACAGATACGCAGTATTTT.

The CDR3 loop reads CASSQVVGELFF. CDR3 coding DNA: TGTGCCAGCAGCCAAGTTGTCGGGGAGCTGTTTTTT. This rearrangement joins TRBV14 to TRBJ2-2; D ambiguous. The CDR3 contains 12 residues. The germline V and J ends were trimmed by 1 base and 7 bases, with 4 bases remaining between them. CDR1 and CDR2 from the germline V gene are SGHDN and FVKESK. Full variable domain (outside the CDR3, taken from reference TRBV14 and TRBJ2-2): EAGVTQFPSHSVIEKGQTVTLRCDPISGHDNLYWYRRVMGKEIKFLLHFVKESKQDESGMPNNRFLAERTGGTYSTLKVQPAELEDSGVYFCASSQVVGELFFGEGSRLTVL.

This chain connects TRBV28 to TRBJ2-6, with a tentative D call TRBD1 (6 bases). There are 15 residues in the CDR3. The germline V gene encodes CDR1 MDHEN and CDR2 SYDVKM. V dropped 2 bases and J dropped 2 bases, with 7 bases sitting between them. CDR3: CASSLQGTGANVLTF. In DNA, the CDR3 is TGTGCCAGCAGTTTACAGGGGACTGGGGCCAACGTCCTGACTTTC. Full variable domain (outside the CDR3, taken from reference TRBV28 and TRBJ2-6): DVKVTQSSRYLVKRTGEKVFLECVQDMDHENMFWYRQDPGLGLRLIYFSYDVKMKEKGDIPEGYSVSREKKERFSLILESASTNQTSMYLCASSLQGTGANVLTFGAGSRLTVL.

The CDR3 region is CASSSSGSVSYNEQFF. The CDR3 nucleotides are TGTGCCAGCAGCTCCTCCGGGAGTGTCTCCTACAATGAGCAGTTCTTC. The gene calls are TRBV11-2 and TRBJ2-1; a weak D match, TRBD2 (6 bases). The CDR3 length is 16 residues. Germline values: CDR1 SGHAT, CDR2 FQNNGV. The V end was cut by 4 bases, the J end by 0 bases, with 13 bases between. The entire variable domain, with the rest obtained from reference TRBV11-2 and TRBJ2-1, is as follows: EAGVAQSPRYKIIEKRQSVAFWCNPISGHATLYWYQQILGQGPKLLIQFQNNGVVDDSQLPKDRFSAERLKGVDSTLKIQPAKLEDSAVYLCASSSSGSVSYNEQFFGPGTRLTVL.

The rearrangement links TRBV27 to TRBJ2-5; D unclear. V was pared by 4 bases and J by 5 bases, with 11 bases between. The CDR3 is 13 residues long. The germline V gene encodes CDR1 MNHEY and CDR2 SMNVEV (reference sequence). The CDR3 loop is CASSSWLGETQYF. The CDR3 DNA sequence: TGTGCCAGCAGTTCCTGGTTAGGTGAGACCCAGTACTTC.

This clone occurred a few times. The chain employs TRBV6-1 and TRBJ1-6; TRBD1 might be the D (5 bases). The CDR3 extends over 14 amino acids. Germline loops: CDR1 MNHNS, CDR2 SASEGT. Trimming left V 11 bases short and J 8 bases short, with 19 bases between. In DNA, the CDR3 is TGTGCCGCAACACGTGCCAGGGAGGATTCACCCCTCCACTTT. Translating it yields CAATRAREDSPLHF.

The chain links TRBV7-2 to TRBJ2-1; D is unclear. The ends were cut back, 5 bases at V and 6 bases at J, with 11 bases in the middle. CDR1 and CDR2 (germline): SGHTA, FQGNSA. The CDR3 contains 13 residues. Here the CDR3 reads CASSTSRTNEQFF. CDR3 nucleotides: TGTGCCAGCAGCACCAGCAGGACCAATGAGCAGTTCTTC.

The rearrangement uses TRBV6-1 and TRBJ1-2, with a weak D call TRBD1 (5 bases). V was shortened by 8 bases and J by 0 bases, with 13 bases between the two germline ends. The CDR3 has 14 amino acids. Germline values: CDR1 MNHNS, CDR2 SASEGT. The DNA of the CDR3 is TGTGCCAGCGGGGGGACGCGTACTAACTATGGCTACACCTTC. Translation: CASGGTRTNYGYTF.